These 16 T cell receptor beta chains originate from one sample sequenced in a study of T cell repertoires in ileal Crohn's disease. The assay was immunoSEQ multiplex PCR, and TCRdb's table has in-frame clones only and misses some. The sample holds 13,000 to 15,000 clones, around four fifths seen once. Sequencing was done on a sample of ileal tissue. These receptors all stem from an adult with Crohn's disease.

The chain employs TRBV6-1 and TRBJ1-5, with TRBD1 as a possible D gene (6 bases). The CDR3 has 14 amino acids. Looked up from germline, CDR1 is MNHNS and CDR2 is SASEGT. Trimming took 7 bases from V and 0 from J, leaving 10 bases between them. CDR3 protein: CASNPTGSNQPQHF. DNA of the CDR3: TGTGCCAGCAACCCGACAGGTAGCAATCAGCCCCAGCATTTT.

This rearrangement joins TRBV9 to TRBJ2-3, with 9 bases lining up with TRBD2. V shed 3 bases and J 0 bases; nucleotides not matched to a gene: 8. Germline CDR1 is SGDLS and CDR2 is YYNGEE. This CDR3 is built from 17 residues. The CDR3 reads CASSGWGLATSTDTQYF. CDR3 sequence (DNA): TGTGCCAGCAGCGGGTGGGGACTAGCCACTAGCACAGATACGCAGTATTTT.

The gene calls are TRBV9 and TRBJ1-5, with TRBD1 matching over 7 bases. V shed 4 bases and J 3 bases; nucleotides not matched to a gene: 7. The germline gives CDR1 SGDLS, CDR2 YYNGEE. The CDR3 runs to 15 residues. In nucleotides, the CDR3 is TGTGCCAGCAGCCGAACAGGGGTAAACAATCAGCCCCAGCATTTT. Translation gives CASSRTGVNNQPQHF. The entire variable domain, with the rest obtained from reference TRBV9 and TRBJ1-5, is as follows: DSGVTQTPKHLITATGQRVTLRCSPRSGDLSVYWYQQSLDQGLQFLIQYYNGEERAKGNILERFSAQQFPDLHSELNLSSLELGDSALYFCASSRTGVNNQPQHFGDGTRLSIL.

V and J are TRBV7-2 and TRBJ1-5; a possible D gene is TRBD1 (6 bases). The ends were cut back, 2 bases at V and 2 bases at J, with 19 bases in the middle. The CDR3 spans 18 residues. Germline values: CDR1 SGHTA, CDR2 FQGNSA. The CDR3 sequence is CASSLSDRSLAGNQPQHF. CDR3 bases: TGTGCCAGCAGCTTATCGGACAGATCCTTAGCTGGCAATCAGCCCCAGCATTTT.

This clone was seen a few times. This specimen includes other DNA sequences encoding the same CDR3. The V call is TRBV7-3, the J call TRBJ2-1, with 10 bases that match TRBD1. The CDR3 totals 15 residues. From germline, CDR1 is SGHTA and CDR2 FQGTGA. J gave up 5 bases and V 5 bases, and 6 bases lay outside the gene matches. CDR3 loop: CASSPWTGGNNEQFF. CDR3 in DNA: TGTGCCAGCAGCCCTTGGACAGGGGGTAACAATGAGCAGTTCTTC.

This rearrangement joins TRBV4-1 to TRBJ1-5; TRBD1 agrees at 7 bases. V was pared by 8 bases and J by 4 bases, with 5 bases of the junction left unmatched. Germline V CDR1 and CDR2: MGHRA, YSYEKL. This CDR3 comprises 13 residues. The DNA for the CDR3 is TGCGCCAGCGACAGGGACGGGAATCAGCCCCAGCATTTT. It specifies CASDRDGNQPQHF.

V gene TRBV7-8 combines with J gene TRBJ2-1; 9 bases are a match to TRBD2. Germline CDR1 is SGHVS and CDR2 is FQNEAQ. The CDR3 sequence is 16 residues long. After removal of 7 bases from V and 4 bases from J, the junction contained 11 bases not matched to a gene. This CDR3 is CASTPATSGGYNEQFF. The DNA of the CDR3 is TGTGCCAGCACCCCGGCGACCAGCGGGGGGTACAATGAGCAGTTCTTC.

The chain joins TRBV14 to TRBJ2-7; 9 bases match TRBD2. Looked up from germline, CDR1 is SGHDN and CDR2 is FVKESK. J was trimmed by 3 bases and V by 4 bases; bases with no gene match: 10. CDR3 length equals 16 residues. DNA for the CDR3: TGTGCCAGCAGCCCAGGCGGGGGGGGATGTTACTACGAGCAGTACTTC. Amino acids: CASSPGGGGCYYEQYF.

CDR3 DNA: TGTGCCACCACCCCGGGGGAGTATAGCAATCAGCCCCAGCATTTT. It codes for CATTPGEYSNQPQHF. This chain joins TRBV15 and TRBJ1-5; the D gene is possibly TRBD1 (5 bases). Germline V CDR1 and CDR2: LNHNV, YYDKDF (reference sequence). CDR3 length equals 15 residues. Trimming removed 7 bases at V and 0 bases at J, with 13 bases between.

This chain connects TRBV5-4 to TRBJ2-4, with TRBD1 matching over 8 bases. This CDR3 spans 17 amino acids. Germline assignment: CDR1 SGHNT and CDR2 YYREEE (reference sequence). Trimming removed 1 base from V and 6 bases from J; junction bases left unmatched: 12. CDR3 residues: CASSLRGTGFPGNIQYF. The DNA for the CDR3 is TGTGCCAGCAGCTTGCGGGGGACAGGCTTCCCCGGAAACATTCAGTACTTC.

The chain recombines TRBV5-8 with TRBJ2-5; a possible D gene is TRBD2 (5 bases). Germline V gives CDR1 SGHTS, CDR2 YDEGEE. V shed 2 bases and J shed 3 bases, with 8 bases lying between them. The CDR3 consists of 13 residues. The CDR3 loop is CASSFERKETQYF. The CDR3, as DNA: TGTGCCAGCAGCTTTGAGCGGAAAGAGACCCAGTACTTC.

The J gene is TRBJ2-3, the V gene TRBV30; D is perhaps TRBD2 (5 bases). This CDR3 is 14 amino acids long. Germline values: CDR1 GTSNPN, CDR2 SVGIG (reference sequence). The ends were cut back, 0 bases at V and 2 bases at J, with 9 bases in the middle. For the CDR3, the DNA is TGTGCCTGGAGTGTCGGCGGGTACACAGATACGCAGTATTTT. Protein product: CAWSVGGYTDTQYF.

V usage is TRBV9 and J usage is TRBJ1-2; D is possibly TRBD1 (6 bases). Germline CDR1 and CDR2: SGDLS and YYNGEE. The ends were cut back, 4 bases at V and 6 bases at J, with 28 bases in the middle. CDR3 length equals 18 residues. The CDR3 DNA reads as TGTGCCAGCAGCACACAAAAGGGGGAGGGAGGGGTCGTGCATGGCTACACCTTC. Translated, it gives CASSTQKGEGGVVHGYTF.

This chain uses TRBV1 with TRBJ1-2; the table's D call, TRBD1, was not checked against the DNA. TRBV1 counts as a pseudogene. The CDR3 has 14 residues. In nucleotides, the CDR3 is TGCACCAGCAGGGGACAGGGGGCCTCGGATGGCTACACCTTC. Protein product: CTSRGQGASDGYTF.

The V call is TRBV6-1, the J call TRBJ2-2; 8 nucleotides agree with TRBD2. After removal of 4 bases from V and 3 bases from J, the junction contained 4 bases not matched to a gene. CDR3 length: 15 amino acids. Germline V lookup: CDR1 MNHNS, CDR2 SASEGT. The CDR3 protein is CASSVSGKYTGELFF. In DNA form, the CDR3 reads TGTGCCAGCAGTGTTAGCGGGAAGTACACCGGGGAGCTGTTTTTT.

The chain joins TRBV15 to TRBJ2-1; a weak D match, TRBD2 (5 bases). The CDR3 sequence is 15 residues long. CDR1 LNHNV and CDR2 YYDKDF come from the germline V gene (reference sequence). Trimming took 2 bases from V and 4 from J, leaving 12 bases between them. The CDR3 sequence: CATSRSRGQYNEQFF. CDR3 in DNA: TGTGCCACCAGCAGATCCCGAGGGCAATACAATGAGCAGTTCTTC.